The 13 T cell receptor beta chains in this list originate from one sample, sequenced in a study of cytomegalovirus exposure and HLA in healthy donors. Primers included in the PCR were 60 Vbeta and 13 Jbeta primers. The table came from immunoSEQ multiplex PCR; TCRdb's copy has only in-frame clones and leaves some out. The table shows more than 95,000 clones, with 65% to 75% occurring only once. Specimen: PBMCs. The receptor source for this set is a female donor in good health and CMV-seropositive.

The gene calls are TRBV29-1 and TRBJ1-2, with a weak D call TRBD1 (6 bases). Germline CDR1 SQVTM, CDR2 ANQGSEA. Trimming pared 6 bases from V and 0 bases from J, leaving 17 bases between. The CDR3 is 15 residues long. CDR3 protein: CSVSKGGLANYGYTF. DNA for the CDR3: TGCAGCGTCTCTAAAGGGGGATTAGCTAACTATGGCTACACCTTC.

Only a few counts were recorded for this clone. This rearrangement joins TRBV7-3 to TRBJ2-2, with 9 bases lining up with TRBD2. This CDR3 comprises 15 residues. Looked up from germline, CDR1 is SGHTA and CDR2 is FQGTGA. With 5 bases clipped from V and 6 bases from J, the junction kept 7 bases outside the gene matches. This chain's CDR3 is CASSGTSRGSGELFF. The DNA of the CDR3 is TGTGCCAGCAGCGGGACTAGCCGGGGGTCCGGGGAGCTGTTTTTT.

The chain combines TRBV9 with TRBJ2-1; 7 bases match TRBD2. J gave up 6 bases and V 2 bases, and 8 bases lay outside the gene matches. Germline lookup yields CDR1 SGDLS and CDR2 YYNGEE. This CDR3 spans 15 amino acids. The CDR3 loop is CASSVRLAAANEQFF. In DNA form, the CDR3 reads TGTGCCAGCAGCGTGCGCCTAGCGGCCGCCAATGAGCAGTTCTTC.

This clone was counted between two and nine times. The chain employs TRBV30 and TRBJ1-1, with 10 bases that match TRBD1. Germline V CDR1 and CDR2: GTSNPN, SVGIG (reference sequence). The V gene end was trimmed by 2 bases and the J gene end by 6 bases; junction bases not matched to a gene: 6. The CDR3 totals 14 residues. The CDR3 DNA follows: TGTGCCTGGAGTCACCGGGACAGGGGTCCTGAAGCTTTCTTT. Protein sequence: CAWSHRDRGPEAFF.

The V call is TRBV4-3, the J call TRBJ2-7; the D gene is possibly TRBD2 (6 bases). The length of the CDR3 is 16 residues. V shed 1 base and J shed 4 bases, with 17 bases lying between them. In germline, CDR1 is LGHNA, CDR2 YSLEER. CDR3 sequence: CASSQAGLPGGYEQYF. CDR3 sequence (DNA): TGCGCCAGCAGCCAAGCGGGACTGCCCGGGGGTTACGAGCAGTACTTC.

The rearrangement uses TRBV6-4 and TRBJ2-3; D is unclear. Germline lookup yields CDR1 MRHNA and CDR2 SNTAGT. V was clipped by 4 bases and J by 0 bases, with 5 bases between them. The CDR3 has 13 residues. For the CDR3, the DNA is TGTGCCAGCAGTGCAACTAGCACAGATACGCAGTATTTT. This sequence encodes CASSATSTDTQYF.

Concerning this clone itself: A read error may produce the germline difference seen at one junction end. The rearrangement joins TRBV28 to TRBJ1-2; D gene ambiguous. There are 13 residues in the CDR3. Per the germline V gene, CDR1 is MDHEN and CDR2 is SYDVKM. CDR3 loop: CASSLYLAYGYTF. The DNA for the CDR3 is TGTGCCAGCAGCTTATATCTAGCCTATGGCTACACCTTC.

In its sample, this clone was seen a few times. This rearrangement joins TRBV10-3 to TRBJ1-1; D call uncertain. The germline V and J ends were trimmed by 0 bases and 6 bases, with 8 bases remaining between them. Per germline, CDR1 ENHRY and CDR2 SYGVKD. This CDR3 spans 13 amino acids. CDR3 DNA sequence: TGTGCCATCAGTGAGTCCCTCGGGGCTGAAGCTTTCTTT. This translates into CAISESLGAEAFF.

The chain couples TRBV7-2 to TRBJ2-3; TRBD2 matches 11 bases. This CDR3 has 15 amino acids. Unmatched junction bases numbered 10, after V lost 5 bases and J lost 9 bases. CDR1 is SGHTA and CDR2 is FQGNSA in the germline V gene. The CDR3, as DNA: TGTGCCAGCAGCCCCCAGGTAGCGGGAGGGGGGACGCAGTATTTT. This codes for CASSPQVAGGGTQYF.

The genes are TRBV30 and TRBJ1-3, with 7 bases identical to TRBD1. Germline V gene sequence: CDR1 GTSNPN, CDR2 SVGIG (reference sequence). V lost 2 bases and J lost 2; bases outside the gene matches: 3. The CDR3 loop spans 14 amino acids. The CDR3 here is CAWSTTGAGNTIYF. In DNA, the CDR3 is TGTGCCTGGAGTACAACAGGGGCTGGAAACACCATATATTTT. Filled out from reference TRBV30 and TRBJ1-3, the complete variable domain reads SQTIHQWPATLVQPVGSPLSLECTVEGTSNPNLYWYRQAAGRGLQLLFYSVGIGQISSEVPQNLSASRPQDRQFILSSKKLLLSDSGFYLCAWSTTGAGNTIYFGEGSWLTVV.

The rearrangement uses TRBV7-8 and TRBJ1-1; no reliable D call. Germline-derived CDR1 and CDR2 are SGHVS and FQNEAQ. V shed 1 base and J shed 2 bases, with 8 bases lying between them. This CDR3 is built from 14 residues. The DNA for the CDR3 is TGTGCCAGCAGCTTAGGAGAAGTTAACACTGAAGCTTTCTTT. Protein sequence: CASSLGEVNTEAFF. Supplemented by reference TRBV7-8 and TRBJ1-1, the full variable domain reads GAGVSQSPRYKVAKRGQDVALRCDPISGHVSLFWYQQALGQGPEFLTYFQNEAQLDKSGLPSDRFFAERPEGSVSTLKIQRTQQEDSAVYLCASSLGEVNTEAFFGQGTRLTVV.

The genes are TRBV6-5 and TRBJ2-2; 8 bases are a match to TRBD1. Per the germline V gene, CDR1 is MNHEY and CDR2 is SVGAGI. The J segment lost 0 bases and the V segment lost 7 bases, leaving 4 bases of the junction unmatched. This CDR3 contains 15 residues. DNA for the CDR3: TGTGCCAGCACCCTGACAGGGGCGAACACCGGGGAGCTGTTTTTT. This gives the protein CASTLTGANTGELFF.

This chain connects TRBV5-4 to TRBJ1-2; 8 nucleotides match TRBD1. Germline-derived CDR1 and CDR2 are SGHNT and YYREEE (reference sequence). The CDR3 sequence is 14 residues long. The J segment lost 0 bases and the V segment lost 5 bases, leaving 3 bases of the junction unmatched. CDR3 residues: CASRPQGANYGYTF. CDR3 coding DNA: TGTGCCAGCAGGCCACAGGGGGCTAACTATGGCTACACCTTC.